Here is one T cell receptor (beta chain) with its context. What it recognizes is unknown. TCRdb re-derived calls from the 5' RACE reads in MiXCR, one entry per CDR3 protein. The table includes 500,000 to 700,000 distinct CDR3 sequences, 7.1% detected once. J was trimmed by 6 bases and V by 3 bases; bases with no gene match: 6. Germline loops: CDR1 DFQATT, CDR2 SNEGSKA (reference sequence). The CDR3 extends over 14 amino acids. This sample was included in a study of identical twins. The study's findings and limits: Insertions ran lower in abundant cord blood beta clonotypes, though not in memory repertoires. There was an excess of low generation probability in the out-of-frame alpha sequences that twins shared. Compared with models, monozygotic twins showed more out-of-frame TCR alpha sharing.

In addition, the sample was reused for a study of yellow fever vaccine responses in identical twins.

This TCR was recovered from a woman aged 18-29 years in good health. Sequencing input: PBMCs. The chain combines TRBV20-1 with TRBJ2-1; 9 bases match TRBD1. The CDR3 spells CSASFGTGTNEQFF. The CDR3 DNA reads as TGCAGTGCTAGTTTTGGGACAGGGACCAATGAGCAGTTCTTC.